This TCR beta chain came from a study of T cell changes during pregnancy in multiple sclerosis. CDR1 is SEHNR and CDR2 is FQNEAQ in the germline V gene (reference sequence). CDR3 length: 16 residues. V shed 5 bases and J 4 bases; nucleotides not matched to a gene: 12. Clones were read by immunoSEQ multiplex PCR, and TCRdb kept only the in-frame ones, dropping some. Seen here are about 38,000 clones, about 90% observed once, and the top ten hold 0.45% to 0.7%. The chain combines TRBV7-9 with TRBJ1-1; 8 bases are a match to TRBD1. The sequences come from CD4+ T cells from peripheral blood mononuclear cells, collected in the second trimester of pregnancy. The TCR comes from a female donor with multiple sclerosis, enrolled in a pregnancy study. In DNA form, the CDR3 reads TGTGCCAGCAGCCCCGACAGGGGAGTTGGCGGCACTGAAGCTTTCTTT. This translates into CASSPDRGVGGTEAFF. Combining the CDR3 with reference TRBV7-9 and TRBJ1-1 gives the whole variable domain DTGVSQNPRHKITKRGQNVTFRCDPISEHNRLYWYRQTLGQGPEFLTYFQNEAQLEKSRLLSDRFSAERPKGSFSTLEIQRTEQGDSAMYLCASSPDRGVGGTEAFFGQGTRLTVV.